This entry concerns a single TCR beta chain. These data originate in a study of control samples from healthy donors and cancer patients. Trimming cost V 1 base and J 8 bases, with 14 bases left between them. The CDR3 is made up of 14 amino acids. From germline, CDR1 is KGHSH and CDR2 LQKENI. TCRdb's table, derived via immunoSEQ multiplex PCR, lists solely in-frame clones and lacks some. Of tens of thousands of clones in the sample, approximately 90% were seen once. Material for sequencing was PBMCs. The clonotype was recovered from a man aged 25-45 years with colorectal cancer. J is TRBJ1-2 and V is TRBV18, with a possible D match to TRBD1 (5 bases). CDR3 residues: CASSPLEGPEGYTF. The CDR3 DNA follows: TGTGCCAGCTCACCACTTGAGGGGCCTGAGGGCTACACCTTC.